The rows below give T cell receptor beta chains drawn from one sample of a study of blood T cell repertoires in COVID-19. Only in-frame clones appear in the TCRdb table, and some are missing; sequencing was by immunoSEQ multiplex PCR. Altogether over 100,000 clones are present, roughly 76% being singletons, with the ten largest covering 8% to 13%. The specimen sequenced was peripheral blood. All receptors come from a human donor in a cohort sampled during active COVID-19. CDR3s include the opening cysteine and the closing phenylalanine or tryptophan.

J gene: TRBJ1-1
V gene: TRBV18
CDR3 length: 14
CDR3 protein: CASSQTRGSTEAFF

J gene: TRBJ1-2
V gene: TRBV2
CDR3 length: 12
CDR3 protein: CASSTSHYGYTF

J gene: TRBJ1-2
V gene: TRBV29-1
CDR3 length: 12
CDR3 protein: CSAGVIGGGYTF

J gene: TRBJ2-7
V gene: TRBV27
CDR3 length: 16
CDR3 protein: CASRRAATGDAYEQYF

J gene: TRBJ1-2
V gene: TRBV6-1
CDR3 length: 13
CDR3 protein: CASSENFGRGYTF

J gene: TRBJ1-4
V gene: TRBV6-5
CDR3 length: 15
CDR3 protein: CASSYGSGVREKLFF

J gene: TRBJ1-2
V gene: TRBV29-1
CDR3 length: 14
CDR3 protein: CSVGATGRGYGYTF

J gene: TRBJ2-6
V gene: TRBV27
CDR3 length: 18
CDR3 protein: CASSFGSKGLVGANVLTF

J gene: TRBJ2-7
V gene: TRBV12-3/TRBV12-4
CDR3 length: 13
CDR3 protein: CASSFSGGIEQYF

J gene: TRBJ2-1
V gene: TRBV7-6
CDR3 length: 14
CDR3 protein: CASSGGGQNNEQFF

J gene: TRBJ2-5
V gene: TRBV4-1
CDR3 length: 15
CDR3 protein: CASSQERDRVQTQYF

J gene: TRBJ2-2
V gene: TRBV6-5
CDR3 length: 14
CDR3 protein: CASSYAFSTGELFF

J gene: TRBJ2-3
V gene: TRBV2
CDR3 length: 16
CDR3 protein: CASSVGTSGGSDTQYF

J gene: TRBJ1-1
V gene: TRBV27
CDR3 length: 17
CDR3 protein: CASSLEGTGVMNTEAFF

J gene: TRBJ1-5
V gene: TRBV30
CDR3 length: 13
CDR3 protein: CAWNRVGNQPQHF

J gene: TRBJ1-3
V gene: TRBV7-9
CDR3 length: 15
CDR3 protein: CASSPPVSSGNTIYF

J gene: TRBJ1-6
V gene: TRBV4-3
CDR3 length: 14
CDR3 protein: CASSYSSYNSPLHF

J gene: TRBJ1-2
V gene: TRBV5-1
CDR3 length: 13
CDR3 protein: CASSSDRATGYTF

J gene: TRBJ1-5
V gene: TRBV25-1
CDR3 length: 16
CDR3 protein: CASSGQGAERNQPQHF

J gene: TRBJ1-2
V gene: TRBV5-4
CDR3 length: 16
CDR3 protein: CASSLMLGGQDYGYTF

J gene: TRBJ2-2
V gene: TRBV19
CDR3 length: 15
CDR3 protein: CASTKPGLGTGELFF

J gene: TRBJ2-7
V gene: TRBV5-4
CDR3 length: 12
CDR3 protein: CASSSSRERQYF

J gene: TRBJ2-5
V gene: TRBV10-1
CDR3 length: 14
CDR3 protein: CASDNGLPPETQYF

J gene: TRBJ2-3
V gene: TRBV7-2
CDR3 length: 14
CDR3 protein: CASSQGFGTDTQYF

J gene: TRBJ2-3
V gene: TRBV7-2
CDR3 length: 13
CDR3 protein: CASSLSSTDTQYF

J gene: TRBJ2-1
V gene: TRBV12-2
CDR3 length: 21
CDR3 protein: CASRLVPPGLAGGPDYNEQFF

J gene: TRBJ1-3
V gene: TRBV7-9
CDR3 length: 15
CDR3 protein: CASSSGTDSGNTIYF

J gene: TRBJ2-1
V gene: TRBV19
CDR3 length: 17
CDR3 protein: CASRKTSGGFHYNEQFF

J gene: TRBJ2-7
V gene: TRBV11-3
CDR3 length: 14
CDR3 protein: CASSLFTGEGEQYF

J gene: TRBJ2-1
V gene: TRBV7-3
CDR3 length: 16
CDR3 protein: CASSLGAGTGGGEQFF

J gene: TRBJ2-1
V gene: TRBV6-5
CDR3 length: 15
CDR3 protein: CASSYSRTSGNEQFF

J gene: TRBJ2-1
V gene: TRBV19
CDR3 length: 20
CDR3 protein: CASSNRGLAGETSAYNEQFF

J gene: TRBJ2-5
V gene: TRBV15
CDR3 length: 13
CDR3 protein: CATALAGGETQYF

J gene: TRBJ2-7
V gene: TRBV4-3
CDR3 length: 15
CDR3 protein: CASSPADRGSYEQYF

J gene: TRBJ2-7
V gene: TRBV5-1
CDR3 length: 16
CDR3 protein: CASSLRSAGGNREQYF

J gene: TRBJ1-2
V gene: TRBV6-5
CDR3 length: 14
CDR3 protein: CATTEAGRNYGYTF

J gene: TRBJ2-6
V gene: TRBV19
CDR3 length: 16
CDR3 protein: CASGRTGTAGANVLTF

J gene: TRBJ1-4
V gene: TRBV19
CDR3 length: 16
CDR3 protein: CASTRTGLPTNEKLFF

J gene: TRBJ2-7
V gene: TRBV4-2
CDR3 length: 14
CDR3 protein: CASSQEAGLYEQYF

J gene: TRBJ2-1
V gene: TRBV5-1
CDR3 length: 14
CDR3 protein: CASSAAGVRNEQFF